This T cell receptor (beta chain) comes out of a study of cytomegalovirus exposure and HLA in healthy donors. Notes on the study in general: The study listed 164 cytomegalovirus-associated TCR beta chains.

The CDR3 spans 15 residues. V was shortened by 10 bases and J by 5 bases, with 24 bases between the two germline ends. The germline V gene has CDR1 MDHEN and CDR2 SYDVKM. As regards this clone: Its cognate antigen is unknown.

Repertoires were generated with immunoSEQ multiplex PCR, while TCRdb's copy carries only in-frame clones and drops some. The sample shows roughly 350,000 clones, about nine tenths of them seen only once. The genes are TRBV28 and TRBJ2-7; D is uncertain. The TCR comes from a woman between 18 and 29 years old in good health and CMV-seronegative. Sequenced material: PBMCs. The CDR3 loop reads CATTLDSFFSNEQYF. The CDR3, as DNA: TGTGCCACCACCCTAGATAGCTTTTTTTCCAACGAGCAGTACTTC. The whole variable domain, remainder taken from reference TRBV28 and TRBJ2-7, is DVKVTQSSRYLVKRTGEKVFLECVQDMDHENMFWYRQDPGLGLRLIYFSYDVKMKEKGDIPEGYSVSREKKERFSLILESASTNQTSMYLCATTLDSFFSNEQYFGPGTRLTVT.